This T cell receptor beta chain stems from a study of cytomegalovirus exposure and HLA in healthy donors. Study overall: Researchers found that about 84% of 398 genotyped donors fell within the Caucasian-associated ancestry cluster. Study-wide results and limits: Confirmation was obtained in vitro that three CMV-associated chains are specific for CMV antigens.

PCR used 60 Vbeta primers and 13 Jbeta primers. Per the original data handling: A later analysis tallied about 80 million unique TCR beta chains, some 10 million of them shared. Here immunoSEQ multiplex PCR was the method, and the copy in TCRdb shows in-frame clones only, minus some. Clone size and the V and J calls come from that table; the DNA yielded D and trimming. The table lists approximately 150,000 clones, roughly 76% of them singletons. Turning to this clone: Antigen: not known.

Nominal health characterized the donors when sampled, though unrecorded immune exposures were likely. The sequence came from a woman in her 50s in good health and CMV-seronegative. Sequenced material: PBMCs.

CDR3 amino acids: CASSQTGGANTEAFF. In DNA form, the CDR3 reads TGCGCCAGCAGCCAAACAGGGGGCGCTAACACTGAAGCTTTCTTT. This chain connects TRBV5-1 to TRBJ1-1, with TRBD1 matching 9 bases. With 4 bases clipped from V and 2 bases from J, the junction kept 6 bases outside the gene matches. CDR3 length equals 15 residues. CDR1 is SGHRS and CDR2 is YFSETQ in the germline V gene.